The 24 T cell receptor beta chains given below trace back to one sample, sequenced in a study of control samples from healthy donors and cancer patients. TCRdb's copy holds only in-frame clones and misses some; the assay was immunoSEQ multiplex PCR. This repertoire shows 130,000 or so clones, about 88% found once; its top ten account for roughly 3.4%. Input material: blood. Receptors were obtained from a man aged 45 to 65 in good health.

The V and J genes are TRBV6-2 or TRBV6-3 and TRBJ1-5, with 8 bases matching TRBD1. J was trimmed by 4 bases and V by 6 bases; bases with no gene match: 8. The germline gives CDR1 MNHEY, CDR2 SVGEGT. The CDR3 has 15 residues. The chain's CDR3 is CASSPRTGRNQPQHF. The CDR3 bases are TGTGCCAGCAGCCCCCGGACAGGGAGGAATCAGCCCCAGCATTTT.

V and J are TRBV27 and TRBJ1-6; D gene ambiguous. CDR3 length: 13 residues. In germline, CDR1 is MNHEY, CDR2 SMNVEV (reference sequence). V lost 5 bases and J lost 7, with 9 bases in between. CDR3 bases: TGTGCCAGCAGTCCCTGGCTGAATTCACCCCTCCACTTT. Its translation: CASSPWLNSPLHF.

The chain recombines TRBV10-3 with TRBJ2-2, with TRBD1 identical over 7 bases. V trimming: 10 bases; J trimming: 3 bases; junction bases outside the gene matches: 8. Germline-derived CDR1 and CDR2 are ENHRY and SYGVKD. The CDR3 length is 14 residues. As DNA, the CDR3 is TGTGCCACTCTCGACAGGGCGGACACCGGGGAGCTGTTTTTT. It encodes CATLDRADTGELFF.

The chain couples TRBV6-6 to TRBJ1-6; tentatively, D is TRBD1 (6 bases). The CDR3 contains 16 residues. Trimming cost V 5 bases and J 7 bases, with 18 bases left between them. CDR1 and CDR2 (germline): MNHNY, SVGAGI (reference sequence). The DNA for the CDR3 is TGTGCCAGCAGTACCCCGTCGACAGGTGGAAATTCACCCCTCCACTTT. Translated, it gives CASSTPSTGGNSPLHF.

The V and J genes are TRBV6-5 and TRBJ1-5; no firm D call. V was shortened by 10 bases and J by 3 bases, with 19 bases between the two germline ends. CDR1 MNHEY and CDR2 SVGAGI come from the germline V gene. The CDR3 has 15 amino acids. For the CDR3, the DNA is TGTGCCACCCAAACCGCCCGGCACCACAATCAGCCCCAGCATTTT. Translation gives CATQTARHHNQPQHF.

V gene TRBV6-5 combines with J gene TRBJ2-3; 10 nucleotides align to TRBD1. The CDR3 length is 15 residues. V lost 6 bases to trimming and J lost 4 bases; unmatched junction nucleotides: 7. Per the germline V gene, CDR1 is MNHEY and CDR2 is SVGAGI. CDR3 in DNA: TGTGCCAGCAGGCGGGACAGGGGTGCGGCAGATACGCAGTATTTT. Encoded protein: CASRRDRGAADTQYF.

J is TRBJ2-1 and V is TRBV4-1; 11 positions match TRBD2. Looked up from germline, CDR1 is MGHRA and CDR2 is YSYEKL. The CDR3 has 16 residues. V lost 6 bases and J lost 9; bases outside the gene matches: 13. The CDR3, as DNA: TGCGCCAGCAGTCACGTAGCGGGGGGGCCTTTCGGTGAGCAGTTCTTC. It specifies CASSHVAGGPFGEQFF.

This rearrangement joins TRBV7-2 to TRBJ2-3; D may correspond to TRBD1 or TRBD2 (5 bases each). V was clipped by 6 bases and J by 7 bases, with 20 bases between them. CDR3 length: 15 amino acids. Germline V gene sequence: CDR1 SGHTA, CDR2 FQGNSA. CDR3 sequence: CASSQPGPTTNTQYF. CDR3 DNA: TGTGCCAGCAGTCAACCGGGACCCACCACGAATACGCAGTATTTT.

The chain employs TRBV3-1 (or the pseudogene TRBV3-2) and TRBJ2-1, with TRBD2 matching 8 bases. Trimming cost V 2 bases and J 5 bases; bases outside gene matches: 8. The V gene's germline CDR1 is LGHDT and CDR2 YNNKEL (reference sequence). The CDR3 loop spans 16 amino acids. CDR3 region: CASSQLGGGRDNEQFF. The CDR3 DNA is TGTGCCAGCAGCCAATTAGGCGGGGGGCGCGACAATGAGCAGTTCTTC.

This chain uses TRBV6-5 with TRBJ2-1; 9 bases agree with TRBD1. Germline loops: CDR1 MNHEY, CDR2 SVGAGI. V dropped 4 bases and J dropped 8; count of bases not matched to a gene: 6. The CDR3 runs 14 residues. This CDR3 reads CASSFGTGQHEQFF. The CDR3 DNA follows: TGTGCCAGCAGTTTCGGGACAGGGCAGCATGAGCAGTTCTTC.

The genes are TRBV9 and TRBJ2-2, with TRBD2 matching over 7 bases. Germline V CDR1 and CDR2: SGDLS, YYNGEE. V was clipped by 6 bases and J by 6 bases; unmatched bases: 5. CDR3 length equals 13 residues. The CDR3 loop reads CASTTSFSGELFF. The CDR3 DNA sequence: TGTGCCAGCACGACTAGCTTCTCCGGGGAGCTGTTTTTT.

The J gene is TRBJ1-1, the V gene TRBV18; maybe TRBD1 (6 bases). Germline CDR1 reads KGHSH; CDR2 reads LQKENI. CDR3 length: 15 residues. The V and J ends lost 0 bases and 5 bases respectively, with 13 bases between them. CDR3 nucleotide sequence: TGTGCCAGCTCACCACCTATGGGGGCTAAGACTGAAGCTTTCTTT. Encoded protein: CASSPPMGAKTEAFF.

This rearrangement joins TRBV5-4 to TRBJ1-1; D gene ambiguous. Germline V gene lookup returns CDR1 SGHNT and CDR2 YYREEE (reference sequence). Trimming shortened V by 4 bases and J by 14 bases, and 18 bases separated the two germline ends. The CDR3 contains 12 residues. CDR3 sequence: CASSRDGREDFF. The DNA of the CDR3 is TGTGCCAGCAGCCGCGACGGGCGTGAGGACTTCTTT.

The genes are TRBV12-3 or TRBV12-4 and TRBJ2-6; perhaps TRBD1 as D (6 bases). The CDR3 spans 13 residues. The ends were cut back, 11 bases at V and 1 base at J, with 9 bases in the middle. This CDR3 is CAVGGSGANVLTF. CDR3 nucleotides: TGTGCCGTAGGGGGTTCTGGGGCCAACGTCCTGACTTTC.

The chain links TRBV6-5 to TRBJ1-5; a weak D match, TRBD1 (6 bases). Germline values: CDR1 MNHEY, CDR2 SVGAGI. This CDR3 contains 14 residues. Trimming took 9 bases from V and 5 from J, leaving 17 bases between them. This CDR3 reads CARIPGGQHQPQHF. The CDR3 DNA sequence: TGTGCCAGAATCCCGGGGGGCCAACATCAGCCCCAGCATTTT.

The rearrangement uses TRBV7-3 and TRBJ2-1, with D possibly matching TRBD1 (6 bases). Germline-derived CDR1 and CDR2 are SGHTA and FQGTGA. The germline V and J ends were trimmed by 2 bases and 1 base, with 12 bases remaining between them. CDR3 length equals 16 residues. CDR3 region: CASSLQGQGSYNEQFF. CDR3 sequence (DNA): TGTGCCAGCAGCTTACAAGGGCAGGGGTCCTACAATGAGCAGTTCTTC.

The chain combines TRBV2 with TRBJ2-3, with a possible D match to TRBD1 (5 bases). The V end lost 5 bases, the J end lost 1 base, and 10 bases lay between the germline ends. CDR1 is SNHLY, CDR2 FYNNEI, per germline. The length of the CDR3 is 14 residues. CDR3 DNA: TGTGCCAGCAGTCCAGGGTCAGGCACAGATACGCAGTATTTT. This translates into CASSPGSGTDTQYF.

This clone has only one observation. The chain combines TRBV24-1 with TRBJ1-2; 9 bases align to TRBD1. This CDR3 comprises 16 residues. Per the germline V gene, CDR1 is KGHDR and CDR2 is SFDVKD. The ends lost 5 bases at V and 8 bases at J; junction bases unmatched: 14. The CDR3 region has the DNA TGTGCCACCAGTGCCCGGGACAGGGCAGGGGCATTGGGCTACACCTTC. It translates to CATSARDRAGALGYTF.

This chain connects TRBV2 to TRBJ2-5; no reliable D call. CDR1 is SNHLY, CDR2 FYNNEI, per germline. This CDR3 is 14 amino acids long. V was pared by 7 bases and J by 2 bases, with 14 bases between. The CDR3 is CASKYVAPQETQYF. The CDR3, as DNA: TGTGCCAGCAAATACGTAGCCCCACAAGAGACCCAGTACTTC.

V and J are TRBV27 and TRBJ2-7; 8 bases fit TRBD1. Trimming removed 3 bases from V and 3 bases from J; junction bases left unmatched: 7. The CDR3 extends over 15 amino acids. Germline CDR1 and CDR2: MNHEY and SMNVEV (reference sequence). CDR3 coding DNA: TGTGCCAGCAGTTTGAAACGAGGACAGGGCTACGAGCAGTACTTC. This sequence encodes CASSLKRGQGYEQYF.

This clone turned up a few times. The rearrangement links TRBV19 to TRBJ2-3; 7 bases line up with TRBD2. CDR3 length: 15 amino acids. Germline lookup yields CDR1 LNHDA and CDR2 SQIVND (reference sequence). The V segment lost 4 bases and the J segment 3 bases; nucleotides outside the gene matches: 7. Written as DNA, the CDR3 is TGTGCCAGTAGTACGCCGGGACTACTGACAGATACGCAGTATTTT. This translates into CASSTPGLLTDTQYF.

This clone has just one count. The chain combines TRBV30 with TRBJ1-2, with 9 bases that match TRBD1. J gave up 5 bases and V 1 base, and 8 bases lay outside the gene matches. There are 15 residues in the CDR3. Per germline, CDR1 GTSNPN and CDR2 SVGIG (reference sequence). The CDR3 region is CAWSEFTGGSYGYTF. As DNA, the CDR3 is TGTGCCTGGAGTGAGTTTACAGGGGGCAGTTATGGCTACACCTTC.

About this clone: No DNA is shown, since the ends of the CDR3 on it are uncertain; the CDR3 is the one TCRdb lists. This chain connects TRBV12-2 to TRBJ2-6. TRBV12-2 represents a pseudogene. The CDR3 is 20 residues long, ends included. CDR3: CASRLADRVGHGSGANVLTF.

The rearrangement joins TRBV27 to TRBJ2-7; tentative D call: TRBD1 (6 bases). The CDR3 extends over 13 amino acids. The V gene's germline CDR1 is MNHEY and CDR2 SMNVEV (reference sequence). The V end lost 6 bases, the J end lost 2 bases, and 11 bases lay between the germline ends. CDR3 amino acids: CASRRQAPYEQYF. CDR3 bases: TGTGCCAGCAGGCGACAGGCGCCCTACGAGCAGTACTTC.